Presented here are 27 T cell receptor beta chains from one specimen sequenced in a study of beta chain features in type 1 diabetes (dated by TCRdb to 2016 to 2019). Their antigen targets remain unknown. Library preparation used the immunoSEQ multiplex PCR assay. The High Capacity cDNA Reverse Transcription Kit was used to reverse transcribe all of the isolated RNA, meaning that expressed TCRB transcripts were what got sequenced. This is the immuneACCESS table as TCRdb keeps it, with only in-frame sequences that have V and J called. A part of the clones is gone; compared with another copy, unresolved V genes explain less than half, and the rest is unexplained. A total of approximately 240,000 clones appear in this sample, around 15% of them only once. The leading ten clones occupy approximately 0.087% of the sample. Results the study describes overall, beyond this receptor: In all four CD4+ subsets, TCRB CDR3 length was moderately but significantly shorter in type 1 diabetes patients.

Sequencing used naive CD4+ T cells from blood. What this sample's cell subset or site label stands for: true naive CD4+ T cells. The receptors here all came from a man between 25 and 39 years old with type 1 diabetes.

There are a few counts of this clone. The rearrangement uses TRBV7-9 and TRBJ1-2; D remains unclear. Germline V lookup: CDR1 SEHNR, CDR2 FQNEAQ (reference sequence). This CDR3 has 10 amino acids. The ends were cut back, 4 bases at V and 7 bases at J, with 4 bases in the middle. CDR3 loop: CASSWSGYTF. In nucleotides, the CDR3 is TGTGCCAGCAGCTGGTCTGGCTACACCTTC.

This rearrangement joins TRBV4-3 to TRBJ2-7; TRBD1 might be the D (6 bases). This CDR3 contains 15 residues. Germline values: CDR1 LGHNA, CDR2 YSLEER. V dropped 3 bases and J dropped 3 bases, with 15 bases sitting between them. The CDR3 DNA sequence: TGCGCCAGCAGCCAGGGCCTAACAGGGAACTACGAGCAGTACTTC. As protein: CASSQGLTGNYEQYF.

The chain joins TRBV9 to TRBJ2-3; D unclear. This CDR3 has 15 residues. Looked up from germline, CDR1 is SGDLS and CDR2 is YYNGEE. V dropped 2 bases and J dropped 2 bases, with 12 bases sitting between them. CDR3 sequence (DNA): TGTGCCAGCAGCGTCACCTGGGCCGACACAGATACGCAGTATTTT. It is translated as CASSVTWADTDTQYF.

This clone turned up a few times. V and J are TRBV2 and TRBJ2-5; D is ambiguous. The germline V gene has CDR1 SNHLY and CDR2 FYNNEI. CDR3 length: 13 residues. Between the trimmed V and J ends, which lost 1 base and 3 bases, there was a span of 6 bases. The CDR3 bases are TGTGCCAGCAGTGAAGTTCTAGAAGAGACCCAGTACTTC. Translated, it gives CASSEVLEETQYF.

This clone appeared a few times. V is TRBV6-6 and J is TRBJ2-5; D is uncertain. Germline CDR1 is MNHNY and CDR2 is SVGAGI (reference sequence). The V end lost 5 bases, the J end lost 5 bases, and 15 bases lay between the germline ends. CDR3 length: 14 residues. CDR3: CASSPSLSRETQYF. CDR3 coding DNA: TGTGCCAGCAGTCCCTCTCTTTCTAGGGAGACCCAGTACTTC.

The rearrangement uses TRBV30 and TRBJ1-1; 9 bases align to TRBD1. Germline V gene data show CDR1 as GTSNPN and CDR2 as SVGIG (reference sequence). J lost 1 base, V lost 3 bases, and 3 bases had no gene match. The CDR3 covers 14 residues. CDR3 sequence: CAWSRDRENTEAFF. The CDR3 DNA follows: TGTGCCTGGAGCCGGGACAGGGAGAACACTGAAGCTTTCTTT.

This clone was recorded a few times. The chain carries TRBV29-1 and TRBJ2-7, with D perhaps TRBD2 (5 bases). Per germline, CDR1 SQVTM and CDR2 ANQGSEA. V lost 4 bases to trimming and J lost 7 bases, with 11 bases between them. This CDR3 spans 11 amino acids. The CDR3 reads CSVVPGNEQYF. The CDR3 nucleotides read TGCAGCGTTGTTCCGGGGAATGAGCAGTACTTC.

The gene calls are TRBV7-2 and TRBJ2-2; maybe TRBD2 (5 bases). Trimming left V 5 bases short and J 2 bases short, with 15 bases between. Germline V gives CDR1 SGHTA, CDR2 FQGNSA. There are 16 residues in the CDR3. DNA for the CDR3: TGTGCCAGCAGCCCGCACGGGGAAGGAAACACCGGGGAGCTGTTTTTT. It is translated as CASSPHGEGNTGELFF.

The sample holds a few counts of this clone. The chain uses TRBV19 and TRBJ2-1, with 11 positions matching TRBD2. Looked up from germline, CDR1 is LNHDA and CDR2 is SQIVND (reference sequence). CDR3 length: 14 residues. V lost 9 bases, J lost 2 bases, and 3 bases stayed unmatched. CDR3 in DNA: TGTGCCAGCTCGACTAGCGGGACCTACAATGAGCAGTTCTTC. This gives the protein CASSTSGTYNEQFF.

The rearrangement joins TRBV5-6 to TRBJ2-2; D is perhaps TRBD2 (7 bases). V was pared by 5 bases and J by 4 bases, with 15 bases between. This CDR3 has 15 amino acids. Germline assignment: CDR1 SGHDT and CDR2 YYEEEE. The CDR3 nucleotides read TGTGCCAGCAGGATACCCGGGGGGCCCACCGGGGAGCTGTTTTTT. It encodes CASRIPGGPTGELFF.

This clone was detected only a few times. The chain couples TRBV9 to TRBJ2-1; the D gene is possibly TRBD2 (5 bases). The CDR3 has 15 amino acids. The V end lost 6 bases, the J end lost 3 bases, and 16 bases lay between the germline ends. Germline CDR1 reads SGDLS; CDR2 reads YYNGEE. The CDR3 nucleotides are TGTGCCAGCACTCCCGGGGTACCGGGCTACAATGAGCAGTTCTTC. It yields the protein CASTPGVPGYNEQFF.

This clone was seen only a few times. Other DNA sequences from this sample encode an identical CDR3 as well. The V gene is TRBV28, the J gene TRBJ1-2; unclear D gene. The CDR3 is 12 residues long. The V end lost 3 bases, the J end lost 4 bases, and 6 bases lay between the germline ends. Looked up from germline, CDR1 is MDHEN and CDR2 is SYDVKM. DNA of the CDR3: TGTGCCAGCAGTTTGGGAGGCTATGGCTACACCTTC. It codes for CASSLGGYGYTF.

V and J are TRBV7-2 and TRBJ2-7; the match to TRBD1 covers 9 bases. Per the germline V gene, CDR1 is SGHTA and CDR2 is FQGNSA. This CDR3 spans 15 amino acids. The ends lost 0 bases at V and 3 bases at J; junction bases unmatched: 3. CDR3 in amino acids: CASSLARQGGYEQYF. CDR3 coding DNA: TGTGCCAGCAGCTTAGCCCGACAGGGGGGCTACGAGCAGTACTTC.

The sample holds a few counts of this clone. The chain joins TRBV29-1 to TRBJ2-2; 9 nucleotides align to TRBD1. The CDR3 loop spans 13 amino acids. With 6 bases clipped from V and 4 bases from J, the junction kept 3 bases outside the gene matches. The germline V gene encodes CDR1 SQVTM and CDR2 ANQGSEA. The DNA of the CDR3 is TGCAGCGTCGGGACAGGGTCCACCGGGGAGCTGTTTTTT. Its protein is CSVGTGSTGELFF.

Turning to this clone: The identical CDR3 is also encoded by other nucleotide sequences in the sample. The chain uses TRBV18 and TRBJ2-7; 12 positions agree with TRBD2. The ends lost 3 bases at V and 3 bases at J; junction bases unmatched: 0. CDR1 and CDR2 from the germline V gene are KGHSH and LQKENI. This CDR3 contains 14 residues. The CDR3 DNA reads as TGTGCCAGCTCACCGACTAGCGGGAGCTACGAGCAGTACTTC. This encodes CASSPTSGSYEQYF.

This clone came up once. The chain is built from TRBV28 and TRBJ2-5; D perhaps matches TRBD2 (5 bases). Trimming removed 4 bases at V and 0 bases at J, with 15 bases between. CDR3 length: 16 amino acids. CDR1 is MDHEN, CDR2 SYDVKM, per germline. DNA of the CDR3: TGTGCCAGCAGTTCTCGACGGGGTAGGGACCAAGAGACCCAGTACTTC. It yields the protein CASSSRRGRDQETQYF.

This clone has a handful of counts. The chain joins TRBV9 to TRBJ2-5; 10 bases agree with TRBD1. V dropped 0 bases and J dropped 3; count of bases not matched to a gene: 2. The CDR3 contains 15 residues. CDR1 and CDR2 from the germline V gene are SGDLS and YYNGEE. CDR3 residues: CASSVEGTGEETQYF. The CDR3 DNA reads as TGTGCCAGCAGCGTAGAGGGGACAGGGGAAGAGACCCAGTACTTC.

The J gene is TRBJ2-7, the V gene TRBV7-9, with 7 bases aligning to TRBD1. This CDR3 comprises 13 residues. J lost 5 bases, V lost 5 bases, and 6 bases had no gene match. Per the germline V gene, CDR1 is SEHNR and CDR2 is FQNEAQ (reference sequence). The CDR3 protein is CASSPHTGDEQYF. The CDR3 nucleotides read TGTGCCAGCAGCCCTCATACAGGGGACGAGCAGTACTTC.

The V and J genes are TRBV7-2 and TRBJ2-1, with no clear D. CDR3 length: 13 amino acids. V gave up 3 bases and J gave up 4 bases, with 7 bases separating them. Germline CDR1 reads SGHTA; CDR2 reads FQGNSA. This chain's CDR3 is CASSLSVYNEQFF. The CDR3 DNA sequence: TGTGCCAGCAGCTTGTCAGTGTACAATGAGCAGTTCTTC.

The genes are TRBV7-9 and TRBJ2-7, with a weak D call TRBD2 (5 bases). This CDR3 is 14 amino acids long. The germline V and J ends were trimmed by 3 bases and 1 base, with 10 bases remaining between them. Per germline, CDR1 SEHNR and CDR2 FQNEAQ (reference sequence). DNA for the CDR3: TGTGCCAGCAGCTTTCAGACTAAATCCTACGAGCAGTACTTC. Protein product: CASSFQTKSYEQYF.

This clone has only a few counts. The chain is built from TRBV7-2 and TRBJ2-7, with D possibly called TRBD1 or TRBD2 (5 bases each). Trimming left V 5 bases short and J 3 bases short, with 14 bases between. Looked up from germline, CDR1 is SGHTA and CDR2 is FQGNSA. The CDR3 spans 14 residues. The chain's CDR3 is CASSPRAGFYEQYF. The CDR3 DNA follows: TGTGCCAGCAGCCCGCGGGCAGGGTTCTACGAGCAGTACTTC.

This chain connects TRBV20-1 to TRBJ1-2; D gene uncertain. This CDR3 has 11 residues. Trimming removed 7 bases from V and 1 base from J, with 7 bases in between. The V gene's germline CDR1 is DFQATT and CDR2 SNEGSKA (reference sequence). The DNA of the CDR3 is TGCAGTGGTCTCAATAACTATGGCTACACCTTC. Its translation is CSGLNNYGYTF.

This clone has more than one count but fewer than ten. This CDR3 is CSAEGSGTSTYEQYF. DNA of the CDR3: TGCAGCGCCGAGGGATCCGGGACTAGCACCTACGAGCAGTACTTC. The chain couples TRBV29-1 to TRBJ2-7; 9 nucleotides align to TRBD2. The CDR3 has 15 amino acids. Germline CDR1 SQVTM, CDR2 ANQGSEA. V lost 7 bases, J lost 2 bases, and 12 bases stayed unmatched.

The chain uses TRBV14 and TRBJ2-3; 9 nucleotides agree with TRBD1. V shed 6 bases and J 6 bases; nucleotides not matched to a gene: 10. This CDR3 spans 15 amino acids. Germline V lookup: CDR1 SGHDN, CDR2 FVKESK. CDR3 coding DNA: TGTGCCAGCAGGCGGACAGGGGCCCCAGGGGATACGCAGTATTTT. Protein: CASRRTGAPGDTQYF.

This chain joins TRBV29-1 and TRBJ2-2; TRBD1 matches at 11 bases. The V gene's germline CDR1 is SQVTM and CDR2 ANQGSEA. The CDR3 has 15 residues. Trimming cost V 7 bases and J 7 bases; bases outside gene matches: 11. The CDR3 sequence is CSGAPGTGGIGELFF. CDR3 nucleotides: TGCAGCGGCGCCCCCGGGACAGGGGGAATCGGGGAGCTGTTTTTT.

The chain recombines TRBV29-1 with TRBJ1-3, with D uncertain. Germline V gene data show CDR1 as SQVTM and CDR2 as ANQGSEA. Trimming took off 6 bases at V and 0 bases at J, with 9 bases between the two ends. This CDR3 contains 13 residues. CDR3 sequence (DNA): TGCAGCGTCCAAGCGTACTCTGGAAACACCATATATTTT. It translates to CSVQAYSGNTIYF.

The genes are TRBV6-6 and TRBJ2-2; 7 bases match TRBD1. Germline V gene lookup returns CDR1 MNHNY and CDR2 SVGAGI (reference sequence). The length of the CDR3 is 15 residues. The V and J ends lost 8 bases and 7 bases, in that order; junction bases with no gene match: 13. The CDR3 spells CASGGQAGAVGELFF. CDR3 coding DNA: TGTGCCAGCGGCGGACAGGCCGGCGCGGTCGGGGAGCTGTTTTTT.